Below, 9 T cell receptor beta chains from the same sample are listed, as sequenced in a study of blood T cell repertoires in COVID-19. TCRdb's table, derived via immunoSEQ multiplex PCR, lists solely in-frame clones and lacks some. This table holds 150,000 to 200,000 clones, roughly 86% found once. Sequencing was carried out using peripheral blood. The receptors come from a woman of 80 years or more in a cohort sampled during active or convalescent COVID-19.

The rearrangement links TRBV4-3 to TRBJ1-2, with a tentative D call TRBD1 (6 bases). The CDR3 is 14 amino acids. Germline CDR1 is LGHNA and CDR2 is YSLEER. V dropped 0 bases and J dropped 5 bases, with 10 bases sitting between them. As DNA, the CDR3 is TGCGCCAGCAGCCAAGAAAGGACAGCGTATGGCTACACCTTC. This encodes CASSQERTAYGYTF.

The chain recombines TRBV6-5 with TRBJ1-4; 9 bases line up with TRBD1. The germline CDR1 and CDR2 sequences are MNHEY and SVGAGI. The CDR3 extends over 15 amino acids. V lost 6 bases to trimming and J lost 8 bases; unmatched junction nucleotides: 10. The DNA for the CDR3 is TGTGCCAGCAGATTGGGGGGACAGGGTAGGGAAAAACTGTTTTTT. Its protein product is CASRLGGQGREKLFF.

The V gene is TRBV7-9, the J gene TRBJ1-2; possible D gene TRBD1, 5 bases. Germline CDR1 and CDR2: SEHNR and FQNEAQ (reference sequence). V lost 1 base and J 3 bases, leaving 15 bases between the germline ends. The CDR3 totals 16 residues. The CDR3 DNA sequence: TGTGCCAGCAGCTTAGAATATCGGGCAGGGTACTATGGCTACACCTTC. This codes for CASSLEYRAGYYGYTF. Supplemented by reference TRBV7-9 and TRBJ1-2, the full variable domain reads DTGVSQNPRHKITKRGQNVTFRCDPISEHNRLYWYRQTLGQGPEFLTYFQNEAQLEKSRLLSDRFSAERPKGSFSTLEIQRTEQGDSAMYLCASSLEYRAGYYGYTFGSGTRLTVV.

This clone was detected a few times. The V and J genes are TRBV4-3 and TRBJ1-2, with D perhaps TRBD1 (5 bases). Deletions cut 1 base from V and 3 bases from J, with 6 bases between. Germline values: CDR1 LGHNA, CDR2 YSLEER. CDR3 size: 13 residues. CDR3 amino acids: CASSQGRDYGYTF. The DNA of the CDR3 is TGCGCCAGCAGCCAAGGCAGGGACTATGGCTACACCTTC.

The V call is TRBV29-1, the J call TRBJ1-2, with 9 bases aligning to TRBD1. Germline CDR1 and CDR2: SQVTM and ANQGSEA. V lost 4 bases to trimming and J lost 5 bases; unmatched junction nucleotides: 8. The CDR3 spans 14 residues. Here the CDR3 DNA reads TGCAGCGTTGGTCCCCAAGGGACAGGGTATGGCTACACCTTC. Encoded protein: CSVGPQGTGYGYTF.

The table lists this clone with a few counts. The chain joins TRBV24-1 to TRBJ2-3, with D possibly matching TRBD2 (5 bases). This CDR3 has 15 residues. V gave up 6 bases and J gave up 4 bases, with 16 bases separating them. Germline loops: CDR1 KGHDR, CDR2 SFDVKD. Here the CDR3 reads CATSHPRDGADTQYF. CDR3 in DNA: TGTGCCACCAGTCATCCGAGGGATGGGGCAGATACGCAGTATTTT.

The chain combines TRBV12-5 with TRBJ2-2; 7 bases match TRBD1. In germline, CDR1 is LGHNT, CDR2 FRNRAP. The junction had 21 bases not matched to a gene; V was cut back by 2 bases and J by 3 bases. The CDR3 sequence is 21 residues long. In DNA, the CDR3 is TGTGCTAGTGGTTTGCCTAATTCCCTGTTTTCGGGACAGTCGGACACCGGGGAGCTGTTTTTT. It yields the protein CASGLPNSLFSGQSDTGELFF.

The V gene is TRBV4-2, the J gene TRBJ1-2, with TRBD1 matching over 7 bases. CDR1 and CDR2 (germline): LGHNA, YNFKEQ. The V gene end was trimmed by 0 bases and the J gene end by 8 bases; junction bases not matched to a gene: 12. CDR3 length equals 16 residues. The CDR3 sequence is CASSQDAETGIRGYTF. The CDR3 DNA reads TGTGCCAGCAGCCAAGATGCCGAGACAGGGATAAGGGGCTACACCTTC.

This rearrangement joins TRBV11-3 to TRBJ2-3, with 7 bases matching TRBD1. The trim removed 5 bases at V and 2 bases at J, leaving 7 bases unmatched. From germline, CDR1 is SGHNT and CDR2 YENEEA. The CDR3 sequence is 15 residues long. CDR3 protein: CASSTRQGYTDTQYF. CDR3 DNA: TGTGCCAGCAGCACCCGACAGGGTTACACAGATACGCAGTATTTT.